This T cell receptor beta chain was recorded in a study of somatic mutations in cytotoxic T cells in rheumatoid arthritis. Study overall: Selected T-cell populations stained with V beta antibodies were isolated by flow sorting to nearly 100% purity; these included V beta1+ cells subjected to TCRB sequencing.

Study-level points and caveats: Neither rheumatoid arthritis patients nor age-matched healthy controls had significantly different CD8+ T-cell clonality from the other group.

The assay was immunoSEQ multiplex PCR, and TCRdb's table has in-frame clones only and misses some. This table holds about 10,000 clones, about 91% found once. With regard to this clone: Its antigen is as yet unknown. A junction boundary mismatches the germline segment, possibly from a read error.

Positive magnetic bead selection separated CD4+ and CD8+ cells, and flow cytometry confirmed purity. Source material: CD4+ T cells sorted from blood. This receptor was taken from a woman aged 18-35 years with rheumatoid arthritis.

The CDR3 sequence: CASSKDRPSSYEQYF. CDR3 nucleotide sequence: TGTGCCAGCAGTAAAGACAGGCCTAGCTCCTACGAGCAGTACTTC. The chain combines TRBV10-3 with TRBJ2-7; D possibly corresponds to TRBD1 (6 bases). CDR3 length: 15 amino acids. Germline loops: CDR1 ENHRY, CDR2 SYGVKD.